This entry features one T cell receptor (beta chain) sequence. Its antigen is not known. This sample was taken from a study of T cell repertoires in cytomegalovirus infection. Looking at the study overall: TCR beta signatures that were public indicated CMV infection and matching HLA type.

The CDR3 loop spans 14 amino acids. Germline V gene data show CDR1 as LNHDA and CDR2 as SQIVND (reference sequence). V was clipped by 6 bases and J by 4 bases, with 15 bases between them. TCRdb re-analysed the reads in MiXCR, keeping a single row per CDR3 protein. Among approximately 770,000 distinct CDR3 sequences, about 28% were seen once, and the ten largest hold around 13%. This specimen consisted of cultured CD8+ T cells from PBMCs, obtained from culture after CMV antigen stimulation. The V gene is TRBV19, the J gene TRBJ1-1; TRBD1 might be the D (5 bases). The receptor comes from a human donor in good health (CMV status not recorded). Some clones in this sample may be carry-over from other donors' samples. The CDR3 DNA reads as TGTGCCAGTAGATTGGGGCCGAGGGGCACTGAAGCTTTCTTT. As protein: CASRLGPRGTEAFF.